Listed below are T cell receptor beta chains from one sample, sequenced in a study of OX40 agonist ivuxolimab in advanced cancers. The table came from immunoSEQ multiplex PCR; TCRdb's copy has only in-frame clones and leaves some out. The table includes about 62,000 clones, 85% to 95% detected once. Here the sequenced sample was CD4+ or CD8+ T cells sorted from blood, taken in a trial of the OX40 agonist ivuxolimab. Receptor source: an adult with an advanced solid tumor such as melanoma, head and neck, liver or kidney cancer. The CDR3 runs from the conserved cysteine through the conserved F or W. The D gene is left open where the match is weak. Size is stated for part of the rows, as once, few or many counts, or as a class when the clone is expanded.

abundance	v_gene	j_gene	d_gene	CDR3aa	CDR3nt
-	TRBV6-1	TRBJ2-2	TRBD1	CASRAGTGVGELFF	TGTGCCAGCAGGGCCGGGACAGGGGTCGGGGAGCTGTTTTTT
-	TRBV9	TRBJ2-3	TRBD2	CASSVSSGSTDTQYF	TGTGCCAGCAGCGTGTCTAGCGGGAGCACAGATACGCAGTATTTT
-	TRBV5-1	TRBJ1-6	-	CASSLGNSPLHF	TGCGCCAGCAGCTTGGGGAACTCACCCCTCCACTTT
few	TRBV7-2	TRBJ1-1	-	CASSLGGVNTEAFF	TGTGCCAGCAGCTTAGGAGGGGTTAACACTGAAGCTTTCTTT
-	TRBV29-1	TRBJ2-1	TRBD2	CSVEGGLAGLPPYNEQFF	TGCAGCGTTGAAGGGGGACTAGCGGGGCTGCCTCCGTACAATGAGCAGTTCTTC
-	TRBV2	TRBJ2-5	-	CASSSPGHQETQYF	TGTGCCAGCAGTTCTCCGGGACACCAAGAGACCCAGTACTTC
-	TRBV5-4	TRBJ2-7	-	CASSLAGVQYEQYF	TGTGCCAGCAGCTTAGCAGGGGTTCAATACGAGCAGTACTTC
-	TRBV9	TRBJ1-3	-	CASRLSGLASGNTIYF	TGTGCCAGCAGACTATCGGGACTGGCCTCTGGAAACACCATATATTTT
-	TRBV6-1	TRBJ1-2	TRBD1	CAGGQGASGYTF	TGTGCCGGCGGACAGGGGGCGAGTGGCTACACCTTC
-	TRBV11-2	TRBJ2-5	TRBD2	CASSLFAGVSAVGETQYF	TGTGCCAGCAGCTTATTCGCGGGAGTTTCTGCCGTAGGGGAGACCCAGTACTTC
-	TRBV7-9	TRBJ2-1	-	CASSLEGREQFF	TGTGCCAGCAGCTTAGAAGGCAGGGAGCAGTTCTTC
-	TRBV11-2	TRBJ2-3	-	CASSLGLGTDTQYF	TGTGCCAGCAGCTTAGGTCTGGGCACAGATACGCAGTATTTT
-	TRBV2	TRBJ1-2	-	CASRGRTYGYTF	TGTGCCAGCAGAGGACGGACCTATGGCTACACCTTC
-	TRBV27	TRBJ2-1	TRBD2	CASSSSFGRISYNEQFF	TGTGCCAGCAGTTCGTCTTTCGGGAGGATTTCCTACAATGAGCAGTTCTTC
-	TRBV14	TRBJ1-5	-	CASSQAGQPQHF	TGTGCCAGCAGCCAAGCGGGTCAGCCCCAGCATTTT
-	TRBV9	TRBJ1-1	-	CASSVAGLGTEAFF	TGTGCCAGCAGCGTAGCTGGGTTGGGCACTGAAGCTTTCTTT
-	TRBV7-2	TRBJ2-3	-	CASSLMRSSTDTQYF	TGTGCCAGCAGCTTAATGAGATCTAGCACAGATACGCAGTATTTT
-	TRBV29-1	TRBJ2-1	-	CSVEVRGFIYEQFF	TGCAGCGTTGAAGTGCGCGGGTTTATCTATGAGCAGTTCTTC
-	TRBV27	TRBJ1-2	-	CATGRSGYGYTF	TGTGCCACCGGTAGATCAGGCTATGGCTACACCTTC
-	TRBV30	TRBJ2-3	TRBD2	CAWSPGRATDTQYF	TGTGCCTGGAGTCCCGGGAGGGCCACAGATACGCAGTATTTT
-	TRBV4-3	TRBJ2-3	TRBD2	CASSQDSLAGADTQYF	TGCGCCAGCAGCCAAGATTCCCTAGCGGGAGCAGATACGCAGTATTTT
-	TRBV6-5	TRBJ1-2	-	CASSEQGNYGYTF	TGTGCCAGCAGCGAACAGGGAAACTATGGCTACACCTTC
few	TRBV6-5	TRBJ1-2	-	CASSYHRLGPYGYTF	TGTGCCAGCAGTTACCACAGGTTAGGGCCCTATGGCTACACCTTC
-	TRBV18	TRBJ2-3	TRBD1	CASSPDDRGHTDTQYF	TGTGCCAGCTCACCAGACGACAGGGGGCACACAGATACGCAGTATTTT
-	TRBV5-6	TRBJ2-7	TRBD2	CASSGPGLAPSYEQYF	TGTGCCAGCAGCGGACCGGGACTAGCGCCTTCCTACGAGCAGTACTTC
-	TRBV4-1	TRBJ1-1	-	CASSQKFGTEAFF	TGCGCCAGCAGCCAAAAATTTGGCACTGAAGCTTTCTTT
-	TRBV27	TRBJ2-7	-	CASSLQGPNHEQYF	TGTGCCAGCAGTTTACAGGGGCCGAACCACGAGCAGTACTTC
-	TRBV27	TRBJ1-2	-	CASSPRGVPMGYGYTF	TGTGCCAGCAGTCCCCGGGGGGTTCCGATGGGCTATGGCTACACCTTC
-	TRBV5-6	TRBJ1-2	-	CASSLVIENYGYTF	TGTGCCAGCAGCTTGGTTATCGAAAACTATGGCTACACCTTC
-	TRBV7-9	TRBJ2-7	-	CASSFPGNPSYEQYF	TGTGCCAGCAGCTTCCCGGGAAACCCCTCCTACGAGCAGTACTTC
-	TRBV28	TRBJ2-1	TRBD1	CASSPGTDKINEQFF	TGTGCCAGCAGTCCAGGGACAGATAAAATCAATGAGCAGTTCTTC
-	TRBV4-1	TRBJ1-1	TRBD1	CASSKGQGAGNTEAFF	TGCGCCAGCAGCAAGGGACAGGGGGCCGGGAACACTGAAGCTTTCTTT
-	TRBV7-6	TRBJ2-2	-	CASSSPAVNTGELFF	TGTGCCAGCAGCTCCCCCGCCGTAAACACCGGGGAGCTGTTTTTT
-	TRBV6-5	TRBJ2-1	-	CASSYSTGNEQFF	TGTGCCAGCAGTTACTCGACCGGCAATGAGCAGTTCTTC
once	TRBV4-1	TRBJ1-2	-	CASSQGIRGADGYTF	TGCGCCAGCAGCCAAGGGATCCGGGGGGCGGATGGCTACACCTTC
few	TRBV19	TRBJ2-1	-	CASSMTGTNEQFF	TGTGCCAGTAGTATGACCGGGACCAATGAGCAGTTCTTC
-	TRBV5-6	TRBJ2-5	TRBD2	CASSFPTSGLQETQYF	TGTGCCAGCAGCTTCCCGACTAGCGGACTCCAAGAGACCCAGTACTTC
once	TRBV6-5	TRBJ2-2	-	CASSYAVTGELFF	TGTGCCAGCAGTTATGCGGTCACCGGGGAGCTGTTTTTT
-	TRBV7-2	TRBJ1-1	TRBD1	CASSPQGAYSMNTEAFF	TGTGCCAGCAGCCCTCAGGGGGCCTACAGCATGAACACTGAAGCTTTCTTT
-	TRBV9	TRBJ1-2	TRBD1	CASSVATSPGGADYGYTF	TGTGCCAGCAGCGTAGCTACCAGTCCAGGGGGCGCCGACTATGGCTACACCTTC
-	TRBV30	TRBJ1-2	-	CAWSVLKGDNYGYTF	TGTGCCTGGAGTGTACTAAAAGGCGATAACTATGGCTACACCTTC